The 4 T cell receptor beta chains below were found in one sample sequenced in a study of breast tumors, draining lymph nodes, adjacent tissues (dated by TCRdb to the mid-2010s). The lymph node samples were taken from the axillary draining lymph nodes of breast cancer patients. Receptor amplification or capture employed multiplex PCR. Sequencing took place on an Illumina HiSeq 2000. Through fastp at Q25 and MiXCR, TCRdb rebuilt clones from the public reads, retaining in-frame beta chains. Rows with one shared CDR3 protein collapse into an entry with the most common genes and DNA. The sample has about 230,000 distinct CDR3 sequences on record, approximately 31% of them singletons. 1.3% to 1.5% of the sample lies in the top ten. The sample consisted of axillary lymph node tissue. These receptors all come from a female donor with breast cancer. Some clones in this sample may be carry-over from other donors' samples.

Many counts were recorded for this clonotype. The rearrangement links TRBV11-2 to TRBJ2-7; 14 nucleotides match TRBD2. CDR1 SGHAT and CDR2 FQNNGV come from the germline V gene. The CDR3 loop spans 17 amino acids. Trimming cost V 1 base and J 5 bases; bases outside gene matches: 7. CDR3 coding DNA: TGTGCCAGCAGCTTAGTGGGGGGGGGACTAGCGGGAGACGAGCAGTACTTC. Translation: CASSLVGGGLAGDEQYF.

Concerning this clonotype: Since a much larger clone is just one base distant, this may be a read error. The CDR3 bases are TGCAGTGCTCCTTCTAGCGCCAAGGCGGCGACCCAGTACTTC. The encoded protein is CSAPSSAKAATQYF. The chain couples TRBV20-1 to TRBJ2-5; the D gene is possibly TRBD2 (6 bases). CDR1 is DFQATT and CDR2 is SNEGSKA in the germline V gene (reference sequence). V dropped 5 bases and J dropped 7 bases, with 20 bases sitting between them. The CDR3 contains 14 residues.

Turning to this clonotype: Being one base from a much bigger clone, this may be a read error. The chain is built from TRBV12-3 or TRBV12-4 and TRBJ2-5; a possible D gene is TRBD1 (6 bases). CDR3 length equals 15 residues. This CDR3 is CASSPPFTGQEAQYF. The CDR3 bases are TGTGCCAGCAGCCCACCCTTCACAGGGCAAGAGGCCCAGTACTTC.

This clonotype was seen many times. The chain employs TRBV7-2 and TRBJ2-4, with TRBD2 identical over 9 bases. Germline V gives CDR1 SGHTA, CDR2 FQGNSA. The CDR3 is 15 residues long. The ends lost 0 bases at V and 7 bases at J; junction bases unmatched: 4. The CDR3 sequence: CASSLAGTSRNIQYF. CDR3 bases: TGTGCCAGCAGCTTAGCCGGGACTAGCAGGAACATTCAGTACTTC.